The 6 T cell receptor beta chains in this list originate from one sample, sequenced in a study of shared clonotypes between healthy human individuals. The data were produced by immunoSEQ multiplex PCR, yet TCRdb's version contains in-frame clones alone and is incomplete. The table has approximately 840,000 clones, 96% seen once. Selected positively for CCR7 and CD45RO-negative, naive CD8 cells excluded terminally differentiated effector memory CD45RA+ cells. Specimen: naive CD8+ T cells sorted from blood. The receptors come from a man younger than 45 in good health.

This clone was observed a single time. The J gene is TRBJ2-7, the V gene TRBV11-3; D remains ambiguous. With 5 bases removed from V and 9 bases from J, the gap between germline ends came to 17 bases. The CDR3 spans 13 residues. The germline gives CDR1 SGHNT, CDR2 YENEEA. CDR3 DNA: TGTGCCAGCAGCCCCCGCCTATCCGACGCGCAGTACTTC. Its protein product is CASSPRLSDAQYF.

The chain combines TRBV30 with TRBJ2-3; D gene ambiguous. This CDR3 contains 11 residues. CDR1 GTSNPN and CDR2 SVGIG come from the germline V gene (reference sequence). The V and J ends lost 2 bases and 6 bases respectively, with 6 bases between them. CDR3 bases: TGTGCCTGGAGTCACTCGGATACGCAGTATTTT. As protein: CAWSHSDTQYF.

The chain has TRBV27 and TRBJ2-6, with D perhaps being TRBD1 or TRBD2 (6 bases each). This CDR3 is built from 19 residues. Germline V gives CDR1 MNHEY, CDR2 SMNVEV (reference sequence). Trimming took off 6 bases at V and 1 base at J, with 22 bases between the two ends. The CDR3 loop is CASSQYWVGGASGANVLTF. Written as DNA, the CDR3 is TGTGCCAGCAGCCAATATTGGGTGGGGGGCGCGTCTGGGGCCAACGTCCTGACTTTC.

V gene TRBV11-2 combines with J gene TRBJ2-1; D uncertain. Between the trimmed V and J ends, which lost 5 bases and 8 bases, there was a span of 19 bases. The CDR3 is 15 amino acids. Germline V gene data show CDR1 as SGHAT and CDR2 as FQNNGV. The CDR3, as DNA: TGTGCCAGCAGCCCCGCGCGAATAGGCGGCGATGAGCAGTTCTTC. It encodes CASSPARIGGDEQFF. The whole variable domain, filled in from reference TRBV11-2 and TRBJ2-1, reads EAGVAQSPRYKIIEKRQSVAFWCNPISGHATLYWYQQILGQGPKLLIQFQNNGVVDDSQLPKDRFSAERLKGVDSTLKIQPAKLEDSAVYLCASSPARIGGDEQFFGPGTRLTVL.

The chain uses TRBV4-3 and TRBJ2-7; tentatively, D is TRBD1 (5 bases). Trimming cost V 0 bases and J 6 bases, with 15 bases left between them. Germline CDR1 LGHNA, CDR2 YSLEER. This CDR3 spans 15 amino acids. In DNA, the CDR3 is TGCGCCAGCAGCCAAGACAACTCCAAGGGGTCCGAGCAGTACTTC. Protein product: CASSQDNSKGSEQYF.

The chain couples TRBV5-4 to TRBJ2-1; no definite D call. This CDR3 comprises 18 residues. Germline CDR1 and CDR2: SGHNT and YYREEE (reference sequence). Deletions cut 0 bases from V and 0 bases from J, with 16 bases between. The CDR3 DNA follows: TGTGCCAGCAGCTTGGCCACAGCGAGCGTTAGCTCCTACAATGAGCAGTTCTTC. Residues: CASSLATASVSSYNEQFF.